The 28 T cell receptor beta chains below all came from one sample that was sequenced in a study of T cell clones after liver transplantation. Here immunoSEQ multiplex PCR was the method, and the copy in TCRdb shows in-frame clones only, minus some. The sample has some 6,500 clones; under 80% are singletons. The material was CD8+ T cells from blood, obtained before liver transplant. These receptors all come from a human donor who received a liver transplant.

This chain links TRBV29-1 with TRBJ2-3, with a possible D match to TRBD2 (5 bases). V shed 5 bases and J shed 5 bases, with 11 bases lying between them. In germline, CDR1 is SQVTM, CDR2 ANQGSEA. This CDR3 has 12 amino acids. CDR3 protein: CSVRAEGDTQYF. The CDR3 DNA sequence: TGCAGCGTTCGGGCCGAGGGAGATACGCAGTATTTT.

The rearrangement links TRBV28 to TRBJ2-3; D remains ambiguous. The ends were cut back, 5 bases at V and 4 bases at J, with 4 bases in the middle. CDR3 length: 11 residues. The germline CDR1 and CDR2 sequences are MDHEN and SYDVKM. CDR3 sequence: CASSNPDTQYF. CDR3 bases: TGTGCCAGCAGTAATCCAGATACGCAGTATTTT.

The V call is TRBV28, the J call TRBJ2-5; TRBD2 matches at 8 bases. CDR1 MDHEN and CDR2 SYDVKM come from the germline V gene. The CDR3 covers 14 residues. The V segment lost 5 bases and the J segment 1 base; nucleotides outside the gene matches: 3. Here the CDR3 DNA reads TGTGCCAGCAGTCCAGGACTAGCCCAAGAGACCCAGTACTTC. Amino acids: CASSPGLAQETQYF.

This clone was seen a handful of times. The CDR3 reads CASSTSDDQETQYF. Here the CDR3 DNA reads TGTGCCAGCAGCACGTCAGACGACCAAGAGACCCAGTACTTC. V gene TRBV11-2 combines with J gene TRBJ2-5; D is ambiguous. The V gene's germline CDR1 is SGHAT and CDR2 FQNNGV. This CDR3 comprises 14 residues. The V end lost 5 bases, the J end lost 0 bases, and 10 bases lay between the germline ends.

A few counts support this clone. The chain carries TRBV12-5 and TRBJ2-1; D is unresolved. CDR3 length equals 15 residues. From germline, CDR1 is LGHNT and CDR2 FRNRAP. V was clipped by 5 bases and J by 5 bases, with 16 bases between them. CDR3 loop: CASGVGLRDDNEQFF. The CDR3 DNA follows: TGTGCTAGTGGTGTCGGGCTCCGAGACGACAATGAGCAGTTCTTC.

The chain recombines TRBV6-6 with TRBJ2-7; D gene uncertain. CDR1 MNHNY and CDR2 SVGAGI come from the germline V gene (reference sequence). The CDR3 is 15 amino acids. V shed 0 bases and J shed 2 bases, with 11 bases lying between them. This CDR3 reads CASSYSSDGAYEQYV. CDR3 nucleotide sequence: TGTGCCAGCAGTTACTCCTCCGACGGTGCCTACGAGCAGTACGTC.

This clone has only a few counts. This chain connects TRBV7-9 to TRBJ1-1; perhaps TRBD1 as D (6 bases). Trimming removed 5 bases at V and 0 bases at J, with 13 bases between. This CDR3 has 15 residues. Germline-derived CDR1 and CDR2 are SEHNR and FQNEAQ (reference sequence). The CDR3: CASSPSTGLNTEAFF. The CDR3 nucleotides read TGTGCCAGCAGCCCCTCTACAGGGTTGAACACTGAAGCTTTCTTT.

The chain couples TRBV4-1 to TRBJ2-1; 9 bases align to TRBD1. Germline trimming cut 4 bases from V and 4 bases from J; bases unmatched to any gene: 8. Germline CDR1 reads MGHRA; CDR2 reads YSYEKL. CDR3 size: 16 residues. This CDR3 reads CASSPTGGAGYNEQFF. Written as DNA, the CDR3 is TGCGCCAGCAGCCCCACAGGGGGCGCGGGGTACAATGAGCAGTTCTTC.

V gene TRBV5-4 combines with J gene TRBJ2-7; D is unresolved. Germline CDR1 and CDR2: SGHNT and YYREEE (reference sequence). Trimming shortened V by 4 bases and J by 6 bases, and 14 bases separated the two germline ends. The CDR3 is 13 residues long. The CDR3 DNA reads as TGTGCCAGCAGCCATACTGAGCGTGGCGAGCAGTACGTC. This encodes CASSHTERGEQYV.

By share, this clone ranks as hyperexpanded. The chain links TRBV19 to TRBJ1-1; D is possibly TRBD1 (5 bases). Germline V gene data show CDR1 as LNHDA and CDR2 as SQIVND (reference sequence). The CDR3 runs to 20 residues. V was cut by 1 base and J by 3 bases, with 27 bases left in between. CDR3 sequence: CASSIGGYGENGAGDTEAFF. In nucleotides, the CDR3 is TGTGCCAGTAGTATAGGTGGGTACGGGGAGAACGGTGCGGGGGACACTGAAGCTTTCTTT.

The CDR3 nucleotides read TGTGCCAGTACCCCGGGCCTTACTAGCAATCAGCCCCAGCATTTT. It is translated as CASTPGLTSNQPQHF. The chain recombines TRBV19 with TRBJ1-5; D is undetermined. Trimming took 7 bases from V and 0 from J, leaving 13 bases between them. Germline V gives CDR1 LNHDA, CDR2 SQIVND (reference sequence). There are 15 residues in the CDR3.

This rearrangement joins TRBV7-9 to TRBJ2-7; no clear D. The V gene lost 5 bases and the J gene lost 3 bases, with 20 bases spanning the gap. This CDR3 is 16 amino acids long. Germline V gene data show CDR1 as SEHNR and CDR2 as FQNEAQ (reference sequence). This CDR3 is CASSRDDVRARYEQYF. The CDR3 DNA follows: TGTGCCAGCAGCCGAGATGACGTCCGGGCCCGCTACGAGCAGTACTTC.

This clone has only one observation. The rearrangement uses TRBV13 and TRBJ2-3; TRBD1 matches at 11 bases. Germline V gene sequence: CDR1 PRHDT, CDR2 FYEKMQ (reference sequence). With V trimmed by 9 bases and J by 3 bases, 8 bases remained unmatched. The CDR3 extends over 15 amino acids. CDR3 region: CASSVGTGGTDTQYF. In nucleotides, the CDR3 is TGTGCCAGTTCAGTAGGGACAGGGGGTACAGATACGCAGTATTTT.

V is TRBV6-1 and J is TRBJ2-7; D gene ambiguous. Germline values: CDR1 MNHNS, CDR2 SASEGT. Trimming left V 8 bases short and J 7 bases short, with 9 bases between. This CDR3 is built from 10 residues. Here the CDR3 reads CASGDGEQYF. CDR3 nucleotide sequence: TGTGCCAGCGGGGATGGGGAGCAGTACTTC.

This clone was recorded only once. V and J are TRBV5-1 and TRBJ1-2; D not certain. Trimming stripped 0 bases from V and 6 bases from J, with 21 bases between. The CDR3 is 17 amino acids. Germline CDR1 SGHRS, CDR2 YFSETQ. In DNA, the CDR3 is TGCGCCAGCAGCTTGGAGGTAGGCTTGGCCGTTTCGGATGGCTACACCTTC. Translated: CASSLEVGLAVSDGYTF.

This sequence joins TRBV28 and TRBJ1-4; 8 bases agree with TRBD1. The ends lost 6 bases at V and 7 bases at J; junction bases unmatched: 7. The CDR3 totals 14 residues. Germline CDR1 is MDHEN and CDR2 is SYDVKM. The CDR3 DNA follows: TGTGCCAGCAGGCAGACAGGGGATCTTGAAAAACTGTTTTTT. Protein product: CASRQTGDLEKLFF.

This clone turned up a few times. The CDR3 nucleotides read TGTGCCAGCCTAGCCGGTGAAAAACTGTTTTTT. Its protein product is CASLAGEKLFF. The rearrangement links TRBV6-5 to TRBJ1-4; D is uncertain. V shed 8 bases and J shed 7 bases, with 8 bases lying between them. Germline assignment: CDR1 MNHEY and CDR2 SVGAGI. The CDR3 is 11 amino acids.

The V gene is TRBV5-1, the J gene TRBJ2-7; 9 positions agree with TRBD1. V shed 3 bases and J 0 bases; nucleotides not matched to a gene: 4. The CDR3 consists of 15 residues. Germline V gene lookup returns CDR1 SGHRS and CDR2 YFSETQ. The CDR3 DNA sequence: TGCGCCAGCAGCTGGGGGACAGGGAACTCCTACGAGCAGTACGTC. It encodes CASSWGTGNSYEQYV.

V gene TRBV7-2 combines with J gene TRBJ2-7, with TRBD1 identical over 9 bases. V shed 4 bases and J 5 bases; nucleotides not matched to a gene: 6. Germline CDR1 SGHTA, CDR2 FQGNSA. The CDR3 consists of 14 residues. CDR3 nucleotides: TGTGCCAGCAGCTCAGGACAGGGGTCCGACGAGCAGTACTTC. Its protein product is CASSSGQGSDEQYF.

This clone has a handful of counts. V is TRBV6-5 and J is TRBJ2-4, with D perhaps TRBD1 or TRBD2 (5 bases each). The CDR3 covers 15 residues. Germline-derived CDR1 and CDR2 are MNHEY and SVGAGI. Trimming stripped 7 bases from V and 2 bases from J, with 15 bases between. CDR3 loop: CASTGNTGTKNIQYF. The CDR3 DNA reads TGTGCCAGCACAGGGAATACGGGGACCAAAAACATTCAGTACTTC.

The chain joins TRBV6-1 to TRBJ2-7; TRBD2 aligns across 7 bases. CDR3 size: 13 residues. V was pared by 6 bases and J by 3 bases, with 5 bases of the junction left unmatched. The germline gives CDR1 MNHNS, CDR2 SASEGT. The CDR3 protein is CASSPGLFYEQYV. CDR3 coding DNA: TGTGCCAGCAGCCCGGGACTATTCTACGAGCAGTACGTC.

V gene TRBV6-5 combines with J gene TRBJ2-7, with a tentative D call TRBD2 (6 bases). CDR1 MNHEY and CDR2 SVGAGI come from the germline V gene. Trimming shortened V by 0 bases and J by 6 bases, and 15 bases separated the two germline ends. There are 15 residues in the CDR3. This CDR3 is CASSYSEGMGSEQYF. The CDR3 region has the DNA TGTGCCAGCAGTTACTCGGAGGGAATGGGGAGCGAGCAGTACTTC.

This clone was found a few times. This chain joins TRBV2 and TRBJ1-5, with D unresolved. The CDR3 totals 13 residues. Trimming took off 6 bases at V and 3 bases at J, with 9 bases between the two ends. Germline assignment: CDR1 SNHLY and CDR2 FYNNEI. DNA for the CDR3: TGTGCCAGCAGGGAAATGGACAATCAGCCCCAGCATTTT. Translated, it gives CASREMDNQPQHF.

This clone was seen a single time. This chain joins TRBV28 and TRBJ2-7, with TRBD2 as a possible D gene (7 bases). CDR1 is MDHEN and CDR2 is SYDVKM in the germline V gene. This CDR3 comprises 17 residues. Trimming left V 2 bases short and J 0 bases short, with 17 bases between. The CDR3 region is CASSLGTGGLFSYEQYF. The CDR3, as DNA: TGTGCCAGCAGTTTAGGGACGGGGGGCCTCTTCTCCTACGAGCAGTACTTC.

The gene calls are TRBV25-1 and TRBJ1-1; D is ambiguous. The CDR3 is made up of 17 amino acids. Between the trimmed V and J ends, which lost 3 bases and 0 bases, there was a span of 17 bases. CDR1 is MGHDK and CDR2 is SYGVNS in the germline V gene. The CDR3 coding sequence is TGTGCCAGCAGTGACTTGGACGGCGGCAGCTTGAACACTGAAGCTTTCTTT. Translated, it gives CASSDLDGGSLNTEAFF. Complete variable domain (other parts from reference TRBV25-1 and TRBJ1-1): EADIYQTPRYLVIGTGKKITLECSQTMGHDKMYWYQQDPGMELHLIHYSYGVNSTEKGDLSSESTVSRIRTEHFPLTLESARPSHTSQYLCASSDLDGGSLNTEAFFGQGTRLTVV.

The chain joins TRBV27 to TRBJ2-7; perhaps TRBD2 as D (5 bases). This CDR3 has 14 residues. Germline CDR1 reads MNHEY; CDR2 reads SMNVEV (reference sequence). The CDR3 region is CTSGLGVGAYEQYV. CDR3 DNA: TGTACCTCCGGGCTGGGTGTGGGAGCTTACGAGCAGTACGTC.

This clone was detected a few times. The V call is TRBV11-2, the J call TRBJ2-7; 9 bases are a match to TRBD2. The CDR3 has 14 residues. From germline, CDR1 is SGHAT and CDR2 FQNNGV. Losses at the gene ends were 3 bases for V and 3 bases for J; bases not matched to a gene: 3. The CDR3 DNA follows: TGTGCCAGCAGCTTTAGCGGGAGAGACTACGAGCAGTACGTC. Translating it yields CASSFSGRDYEQYV.

This sequence joins TRBV19 and TRBJ1-5; D perhaps matches TRBD1 (5 bases). V was pared by 1 base and J by 0 bases, with 7 bases between. CDR1 is LNHDA and CDR2 is SQIVND in the germline V gene (reference sequence). The CDR3 length is 15 residues. CDR3 DNA sequence: TGTGCCAGTAGTATAGGGGGCAGTAGCAATCAGCCCCAGCATTTT. This codes for CASSIGGSSNQPQHF. The whole variable domain, filled in from reference TRBV19 and TRBJ1-5, reads DGGITQSPKYLFRKEGQNVTLSCEQNLNHDAMYWYRQDPGQGLRLIYYSQIVNDFQKGDIAEGYSVSREKKESFPLTVTSAQKNPTAFYLCASSIGGSSNQPQHFGDGTRLSIL.